The source of this T cell receptor beta chain is a study of blood T cell repertoires in COVID-19. The method was immunoSEQ multiplex PCR; TCRdb's version includes in-frame clones alone and lacks a portion of them. The sample contains roughly 230,000 clones, roughly 84% of which appear only once. This CDR3 has 13 amino acids. Germline V gives CDR1 SGHRS, CDR2 YFSETQ. Trimming stripped 0 bases from V and 6 bases from J, with 7 bases between. The TCR sequence derives from a woman aged 50 to 65 who had been exposed to COVID-19. This sequence joins TRBV5-1 and TRBJ1-5, with D unclear. Sequenced input: PBMCs or T cells enriched from blood (not recorded which). The CDR3 DNA sequence: TGCGCCAGCAGCTTGGGAGGCGGTCAGCCCCAGCATTTT. Translation: CASSLGGGQPQHF.